The subject of this entry is one T cell receptor (beta chain). Its antigen is not known. Amplification from RNA transcripts yielded the TCR beta CDR3 regions. Following a first-round RT-PCR that used HTBI primers, a second-round multiplex PCR was carried out. TCRdb called the multiplex PCR reads again in MiXCR, with one record for every CDR3 protein. The sample carries over 45,000 distinct CDR3 sequences, roughly 52% recorded once. The source of the sample is a study of Graves' ophthalmopathy and Graves' hyperthyroidism. As for the study in general: Peripheral blood sampling occurred at initial diagnosis, before any treatment. Study observations and caveats: The model predicted progression of ophthalmopathy with a sensitivity of roughly 70%, and its specificity was 72.22%.

CDR1 is SQVTM and CDR2 is ANQGSEA in the germline V gene. The CDR3 consists of 13 residues. V was clipped by 6 bases and J by 8 bases; unmatched bases: 9. The sample consisted of peripheral blood. The rearrangement uses TRBV29-1 and TRBJ1-5; TRBD1 aligns across 8 bases. The sequence was obtained from an adult man with Graves' ophthalmopathy. In DNA form, the CDR3 reads TGCAGCGTCAAATCAGGGGGCGGGGAGCCCCAGCATTTT. This sequence encodes CSVKSGGGEPQHF.